What follows describes a single TCR beta chain. Its target is not known. These data are taken from a study of beta chain features in type 1 diabetes. Across the whole study: Patients did not differ from healthy donors in age, gender or cell yield. Researchers looked at approximately 110,000,000 sorted cells across all samples.

The CDR3 has 15 amino acids. The ends lost 5 bases at V and 4 bases at J; junction bases unmatched: 7. CDR1 is MDHEN and CDR2 is SYDVKM in the germline V gene. Every isolated RNA sample was fully reverse transcribed, so sequencing captured expressed TCRB transcripts. Sequencing was performed with immunoSEQ multiplex PCR; in TCRdb, only in-frame clones are kept and a portion is missing. This sample yields a few hundred thousand clones, of which 24% are seen a single time; 0.012% belongs to the top ten. Study-wide findings and caveats: Patients with type 1 diabetes showed fewer VDJ junction insertions and more deletions. Type 1 diabetes patients had moderately but significantly shorter TCRB CDR3s in all four CD4+ subsets. Amplification by PCR could prefer shorter templates, with the same effect in patients and controls.

Sequencing was carried out using naive CD4+ T cells from blood. The chain carries TRBV28 and TRBJ2-2; TRBD1 agrees at 7 bases. This sequence originates from a woman aged 30 to 39 with type 1 diabetes. CDR3 sequence: CASSDVRDSTGELFF. Here the CDR3 DNA reads TGTGCCAGCAGTGATGTCCGGGACAGCACCGGGGAGCTGTTTTTT.